This TCR beta chain is from a study of glioma-infiltrating T cells. The CDR3 totals 14 residues. Trimming cost V 0 bases and J 4 bases, with 7 bases left between them. Germline CDR1 reads LGHDT; CDR2 reads YNNKEL (reference sequence). Amplification of TCR alpha and beta CDR3 regions from RNA used iRepertoire nested multiplex PCR. One entry per CDR3 protein results from TCRdb running MiXCR on the multiplex PCR reads. The data hold 95,000 to 150,000 distinct CDR3 sequences, with roughly 24% observed a single time. There are a few counts of this clonotype. Its target is not known. Study-wide results and limits: Very few CDR3 sequences were shared between tissue and blood.

The clonotype originates from a human donor with low-grade glioma or glioblastoma, undergoing nonglioma brain surgery, or in good health (not recorded which). The sample was glioma tissue, nonneoplastic brain tissue, or PBMCs (not recorded which). This chain links TRBV3-1 with TRBJ2-4; no reliable D call. As DNA, the CDR3 is TGTGCCAGCAGCCAAGAAGGATTGAAAAACATTCAGTACTTC. Encoded protein: CASSQEGLKNIQYF.